These 28 T cell receptor beta chains were all obtained from the same sample, sequenced in a study of beta chain features in type 1 diabetes. Notes on the study in general: In all four CD4+ subsets, TCRB CDR3 length was significantly, moderately reduced in type 1 diabetes.

Their recognized antigens are unknown. Expressed TCRB transcripts got sequenced, as all isolated RNA was reverse transcribed. The assay was immunoSEQ multiplex PCR, and TCRdb's table has in-frame clones only and misses some. The profile shows under 350,000 clones, 13% to 15% of them singletons. The sequenced sample consisted of naive CD4+ T cells from blood. The receptors here all came from a young man with type 1 diabetes.

This clone was observed a few times. The genes are TRBV7-9 and TRBJ2-3; 7 positions agree with TRBD2. Per germline, CDR1 SEHNR and CDR2 FQNEAQ (reference sequence). The CDR3 covers 15 residues. Trimming cost V 7 bases and J 4 bases; bases outside gene matches: 11. CDR3 nucleotides: TGTGCCAGCACCCTCGGACCGGCGGGGGCAGATACGCAGTATTTT. Translated, it gives CASTLGPAGADTQYF.

The rearrangement uses TRBV7-3 and TRBJ2-1; 14 bases are a match to TRBD2. There are 18 residues in the CDR3. The J segment lost 8 bases and the V segment lost 5 bases, leaving 14 bases of the junction unmatched. Germline assignment: CDR1 SGHTA and CDR2 FQGTGA. The CDR3 loop reads CASSPFTSGTSGSYEQFF. The CDR3 nucleotides are TGTGCCAGCAGCCCATTTACCTCCGGGACTAGCGGGAGCTATGAGCAGTTCTTC.

This rearrangement joins TRBV6-6 to TRBJ2-5, with D tentatively TRBD2 (6 bases). Germline loops: CDR1 MNHNY, CDR2 SVGAGI (reference sequence). This CDR3 is built from 13 residues. The V and J ends lost 10 bases and 5 bases respectively, with 17 bases between them. CDR3 nucleotide sequence: TGTGCCACCTCCGACCGGAGGGAGGAGACCCAGTACTTC. It yields the protein CATSDRREETQYF.

This clone was detected only a few times. CDR3 in DNA: TGTGCCAGCAGCTTAATGCAGGCAAGTCCGAACACTGAAGCTTTCTTT. Translating it yields CASSLMQASPNTEAFF. The genes are TRBV7-9 and TRBJ1-1; no reliable D call. Germline CDR1 and CDR2: SEHNR and FQNEAQ (reference sequence). Between the trimmed V and J ends, which lost 2 bases and 1 base, there was a span of 14 bases. The CDR3 extends over 16 amino acids.

The J gene is TRBJ1-5, the V gene TRBV19; 7 nucleotides align to TRBD1. Trimming took 4 bases from V and 7 from J; bases not matched to a gene: 7. The CDR3 length is 14 residues. Germline CDR1 is LNHDA and CDR2 is SQIVND (reference sequence). The CDR3 spells CASSTTGNMQPQHF. CDR3 bases: TGTGCCAGTAGTACGACAGGGAATATGCAGCCCCAGCATTTT.

The rearrangement links TRBV19 to TRBJ2-5; D is ambiguous. Per the germline V gene, CDR1 is LNHDA and CDR2 is SQIVND (reference sequence). Trimming shortened V by 3 bases and J by 4 bases, and 12 bases separated the two germline ends. The CDR3 extends over 14 amino acids. DNA of the CDR3: TGTGCCAGTAGTATCGGAGTCTCGAGAGAGACCCAGTACTTC. Its protein product is CASSIGVSRETQYF.

The V gene is TRBV10-3, the J gene TRBJ2-7; TRBD2 agrees at 14 bases. After removal of 6 bases from V and 4 bases from J, the junction contained 8 bases not matched to a gene. Per germline, CDR1 ENHRY and CDR2 SYGVKD. The CDR3 extends over 16 amino acids. CDR3 DNA: TGTGCCATCAGCAGCGGGACTAGCGGGAGTCTATACGAGCAGTACTTC. Protein sequence: CAISSGTSGSLYEQYF.

V and J are TRBV4-3 and TRBJ1-1; D possibly corresponds to TRBD1 (6 bases). Trimming pared 0 bases from V and 5 bases from J, leaving 16 bases between. Germline V lookup: CDR1 LGHNA, CDR2 YSLEER. This CDR3 comprises 16 residues. The CDR3 DNA sequence: TGCGCCAGCAGCCAAGATTGGTTAGGGGGTAGTACTGAAGCTTTCTTT. Translating it yields CASSQDWLGGSTEAFF.

The table lists this clone with a few counts. The chain carries TRBV7-9 and TRBJ2-2, with 10 bases fitting TRBD2. The CDR3 has 16 residues. The V gene end was trimmed by 2 bases and the J gene end by 4 bases; junction bases not matched to a gene: 4. The V gene's germline CDR1 is SEHNR and CDR2 FQNEAQ (reference sequence). The CDR3 is CASSLTLAGGTGELFF. The CDR3 nucleotides are TGTGCCAGCAGCTTAACATTAGCGGGAGGCACCGGGGAGCTGTTTTTT.

CDR3 region: CASSSPSGRAYEQYF. In DNA, the CDR3 is TGTGCCAGCAGCTCGCCTAGCGGGAGGGCCTACGAGCAGTACTTC. This chain links TRBV11-2 with TRBJ2-7, with TRBD2 matching 12 bases. The germline V gene has CDR1 SGHAT and CDR2 FQNNGV. Losses at the gene ends were 4 bases for V and 2 bases for J; bases not matched to a gene: 3. The CDR3 spans 15 residues.

This clone was observed a few times. V usage is TRBV15 and J usage is TRBJ2-7, with D possibly TRBD1 on 5 matching bases. V was trimmed by 0 bases and J by 11 bases, leaving 11 bases between them. The CDR3 extends over 12 amino acids. Germline CDR1 reads LNHNV; CDR2 reads YYDKDF (reference sequence). The CDR3: CATSRDFRVKYF. The CDR3 coding sequence is TGTGCCACCAGCAGAGATTTCAGGGTGAAGTACTTC.

This chain joins TRBV19 and TRBJ1-5; unclear D gene. The CDR3 has 12 residues. Germline-derived CDR1 and CDR2 are LNHDA and SQIVND (reference sequence). The ends were cut back, 4 bases at V and 4 bases at J, with 5 bases in the middle. CDR3 in amino acids: CASSSGNQPQHF. DNA for the CDR3: TGTGCCAGTAGTAGCGGGAATCAGCCCCAGCATTTT.

This clone was detected a few times. The genes are TRBV19 and TRBJ1-5; 10 positions match TRBD1. The CDR3 is 15 residues long. The germline gives CDR1 LNHDA, CDR2 SQIVND (reference sequence). The J segment lost 7 bases and the V segment lost 5 bases, leaving 8 bases of the junction unmatched. CDR3 bases: TGTGCCAGTAGTCAGACAGGGGGCACGAAGCAGCCCCAGCATTTT. Translation gives CASSQTGGTKQPQHF.

In this sample, this clone turned up a few times. The identical CDR3 is also encoded by other nucleotide sequences in the sample. The genes are TRBV7-3 and TRBJ2-1, with D maybe TRBD2 (5 bases). The CDR3 runs to 13 residues. Germline CDR1 and CDR2: SGHTA and FQGTGA. The V end lost 2 bases, the J end lost 9 bases, and 11 bases lay between the germline ends. CDR3 protein: CASSLGLAGEQFF. In nucleotides, the CDR3 is TGTGCCAGCAGCTTAGGGCTAGCCGGTGAGCAGTTCTTC.

The rearrangement links TRBV11-2 to TRBJ1-2, with 7 bases lining up with TRBD1. Per the germline V gene, CDR1 is SGHAT and CDR2 is FQNNGV. V shed 4 bases and J 5 bases; nucleotides not matched to a gene: 4. This CDR3 contains 13 residues. The CDR3 region is CASSWTGDYGYTF. CDR3 coding DNA: TGTGCCAGCAGCTGGACAGGCGATTATGGCTACACCTTC.

The chain recombines TRBV30 with TRBJ2-2, with 8 bases fitting TRBD2. Germline loops: CDR1 GTSNPN, CDR2 SVGIG (reference sequence). With V trimmed by 5 bases and J by 5 bases, 13 bases remained unmatched. This CDR3 comprises 16 residues. This CDR3 reads CAWHRYSRGDTGELFF. CDR3 coding DNA: TGTGCCTGGCATAGGTACTCGCGGGGGGATACCGGGGAGCTGTTTTTT. The full variable domain, its missing parts supplied by reference TRBV30 and TRBJ2-2, is SQTIHQWPATLVQPVGSPLSLECTVEGTSNPNLYWYRQAAGRGLQLLFYSVGIGQISSEVPQNLSASRPQDRQFILSSKKLLLSDSGFYLCAWHRYSRGDTGELFFGEGSRLTVL.

This clone was found a few times. The chain joins TRBV6-5 to TRBJ2-7; D unclear. The CDR3 totals 13 residues. CDR1 and CDR2 (germline): MNHEY, SVGAGI. The V and J ends lost 0 bases and 4 bases respectively, with 7 bases between them. The CDR3 sequence: CASSYSTRYEQYF. The DNA of the CDR3 is TGTGCCAGCAGTTACTCGACAAGGTACGAGCAGTACTTC.

V is TRBV9 and J is TRBJ2-1, with 7 bases that match TRBD2. Germline CDR1 reads SGDLS; CDR2 reads YYNGEE. J lost 8 bases, V lost 1 base, and 6 bases had no gene match. CDR3 length: 14 residues. CDR3 nucleotide sequence: TGTGCCAGCAGCGTACGGGAGGTACTCGATGAGCAGTTCTTC. It codes for CASSVREVLDEQFF.

This clone showed up just a few times. V is TRBV2 and J is TRBJ2-7; TRBD2 aligns across 7 bases. Losses at the gene ends were 5 bases for V and 5 bases for J; bases not matched to a gene: 9. Germline CDR1 SNHLY, CDR2 FYNNEI. The CDR3 has 14 residues. CDR3 residues: CASSSQGGADEQYF. The CDR3 DNA follows: TGTGCCAGCAGTTCCCAGGGAGGGGCCGACGAGCAGTACTTC. Full variable domain (missing parts from reference TRBV2 and TRBJ2-7): EPEVTQTPSHQVTQMGQEVILRCVPISNHLYFYWYRQILGQKVEFLVSFYNNEISEKSEIFDDQFSVERPDGSNFTLKIRSTKLEDSAMYFCASSSQGGADEQYFGPGTRLTVT.

This clone was found a few times. CDR3 amino acids: CAWSVGYTSTDTQYF. CDR3 sequence (DNA): TGTGCCTGGAGTGTGGGCTATACTAGCACAGATACGCAGTATTTT. The V call is TRBV30, the J call TRBJ2-3; D remains unclear. This CDR3 contains 15 residues. Germline V gene data show CDR1 as GTSNPN and CDR2 as SVGIG (reference sequence). Trimming shortened V by 0 bases and J by 0 bases, and 10 bases separated the two germline ends. Full variable domain (outside the CDR3, taken from reference TRBV30 and TRBJ2-3): SQTIHQWPATLVQPVGSPLSLECTVEGTSNPNLYWYRQAAGRGLQLLFYSVGIGQISSEVPQNLSASRPQDRQFILSSKKLLLSDSGFYLCAWSVGYTSTDTQYFGPGTRLTVL.

This chain connects TRBV7-6 to TRBJ1-2; D possibly corresponds to TRBD1 (5 bases). The V end was cut by 0 bases, the J end by 3 bases, with 5 bases between. Germline loops: CDR1 SGHVS, CDR2 FNYEAQ. The CDR3 totals 13 residues. CDR3 nucleotides: TGTGCCAGCAGCTTAGCGACAGACTATGGCTACACCTTC. Translation: CASSLATDYGYTF.

V usage is TRBV5-1 and J usage is TRBJ2-7, with TRBD1 as a possible D gene (6 bases). Looked up from germline, CDR1 is SGHRS and CDR2 is YFSETQ. The CDR3 spans 15 residues. The ends were cut back, 0 bases at V and 3 bases at J, with 13 bases in the middle. CDR3 loop: CASSLAWGRDYEQYF. The DNA for the CDR3 is TGCGCCAGCAGCTTGGCCTGGGGGCGAGACTACGAGCAGTACTTC.

V and J are TRBV7-3 and TRBJ2-1, with 7 bases identical to TRBD1. The CDR3 length is 15 residues. The junction had 10 bases not matched to a gene; V was cut back by 6 bases and J by 5 bases. Germline V CDR1 and CDR2: SGHTA, FQGTGA. The CDR3 here is CASRNPGQTHNEQFF. CDR3 coding DNA: TGTGCCAGCAGGAACCCGGGACAGACCCACAATGAGCAGTTCTTC.

A few counts support this clone. The chain combines TRBV10-3 with TRBJ1-1; a weak D match, TRBD1 (6 bases). CDR3 length: 14 residues. The V end was cut by 3 bases, the J end by 4 bases, with 12 bases between. The V gene's germline CDR1 is ENHRY and CDR2 SYGVKD. The CDR3, as DNA: TGTGCCATCAGTGAAACAGGGCAAGGCACTGAAGCTTTCTTT. It codes for CAISETGQGTEAFF.

This chain's CDR3 is CASSPGHGLTLEQYF. The CDR3 bases are TGTGCCAGCAGCCCCGGCCACGGACTGACGTTGGAGCAGTACTTC. The V and J genes are TRBV7-8 and TRBJ2-7; D is perhaps TRBD2 (5 bases). Germline loops: CDR1 SGHVS, CDR2 FQNEAQ. The CDR3 loop spans 15 amino acids. Between the trimmed V and J ends, which lost 5 bases and 7 bases, there was a span of 21 bases.

This clone was counted between two and nine times. V is TRBV28 and J is TRBJ2-1; D ambiguous. Germline V gene lookup returns CDR1 MDHEN and CDR2 SYDVKM. The CDR3 is 13 amino acids. V was shortened by 4 bases and J by 9 bases, with 13 bases between the two germline ends. Here the CDR3 reads CASSSASMSEQFF. CDR3 DNA sequence: TGTGCCAGCAGTTCTGCTAGTATGAGTGAGCAGTTCTTC.

The chain links TRBV6-1 to TRBJ1-5; the match to TRBD1 covers 9 bases. Germline V CDR1 and CDR2: MNHNS, SASEGT. The CDR3 has 16 amino acids. The trim removed 0 bases at V and 7 bases at J, leaving 7 bases unmatched. CDR3 sequence (DNA): TGTGCCAGCAGTGAAGCGTTGACAGGGGGAAGACAGCCCCAGCATTTT. It is translated as CASSEALTGGRQPQHF.

The table lists this clone with a few counts. The V call is TRBV7-9, the J call TRBJ2-5; the D gene is possibly TRBD1 (5 bases). Germline V lookup: CDR1 SEHNR, CDR2 FQNEAQ (reference sequence). The length of the CDR3 is 14 residues. Trimming removed 0 bases from V and 5 bases from J, with 10 bases in between. The CDR3 reads CASSLASGRETQYF. The CDR3 nucleotides read TGTGCCAGCAGCTTAGCGTCAGGGCGGGAGACCCAGTACTTC.